The TCR beta chain under discussion was sequenced for a study of T cells after yellow fever vaccination. Study as a whole: With SMART-Seq v4 Ultra Low Input, the fractions containing low cell numbers were prepared. Study-level findings and limits: Abundant bulk-derived clonotypes could contaminate FACS-sorted repertoires. The booster saw the reappearance of most primary-vaccination clones (roughly 97% CD4, 80% to 90% CD8).

This clonotype was recorded a few times. The antigen remains undetermined. The germline V gene has CDR1 SGHAT and CDR2 FQNNGV. V was pared by 0 bases and J by 3 bases, with 12 bases between. The CDR3 extends over 15 amino acids. Template switching by 5'RACE produced TCR cDNA, adding a universal primer site and UMIs. TCRdb re-analysed the 5' RACE reads in MiXCR, keeping a single row per CDR3 protein. The sample lists 150,000 to 200,000 distinct CDR3 sequences; roughly 11% were seen once. The starting material was CD8+ T cells sorted from PBMCs, obtained 15 days after the yellow fever booster vaccination. The chain combines TRBV11-2 with TRBJ2-7; D unresolved. This clonotype was sampled from a young man who received the YFV17D yellow fever vaccine. The CDR3 here is CASSLDGLEVYEQYF. In DNA, the CDR3 is TGTGCCAGCAGCTTAGATGGATTGGAAGTCTACGAGCAGTACTTC.